This entry concerns a single T cell receptor (beta chain). The sample comes from a study of blood T cell repertoires in COVID-19. Per germline, CDR1 SEHNR and CDR2 FQNEAQ (reference sequence). This CDR3 comprises 13 residues. V was shortened by 5 bases and J by 5 bases, with 12 bases between the two germline ends. Assay used: immunoSEQ multiplex PCR; TCRdb lists only in-frame clones, some missing. The repertoire holds about 76,000 clones, with approximately 85% as singletons. The rearrangement joins TRBV7-9 to TRBJ1-1, with D perhaps matching TRBD1 (5 bases). The sequence came from a human donor in a cohort sampled during active COVID-19. The sequenced sample consisted of peripheral blood. The CDR3 reads CASSTGHDTEAFF. Written as DNA, the CDR3 is TGTGCCAGCAGCACAGGACATGATACTGAAGCTTTCTTT.